This T cell receptor beta chain was identified during a study of shared clonotypes between healthy human individuals. Clones were read by immunoSEQ multiplex PCR, and TCRdb kept only the in-frame ones, dropping some. The sample holds 490,000 or so clones, 76% seen once. V lost 6 bases to trimming and J lost 2 bases, with 10 bases between them. The CDR3 has 13 amino acids. Germline loops: CDR1 SQVTM, CDR2 ANQGSEA. Of note for this clone: The antigen remains undetermined.

Points from the study as a whole: The represented genetic and exposure-history diversity was limited by the small number of donors.

There were no recent acute infections or vaccinations among the donors, who were healthy HIV-negative adults. All the donors were Caucasian adults who lived in Nashville, Tennessee. The material sequenced was PBMCs. The chain couples TRBV29-1 to TRBJ2-2; D possibly corresponds to TRBD1 (5 bases). This TCR derives from a woman in her thirties or forties in good health. Some clones in this sample may be carry-over from other donors' samples. CDR3: CSVGQGNTGELFF. CDR3 bases: TGCAGCGTGGGGCAGGGTAACACCGGGGAGCTGTTTTTT.